Listed below are T cell receptor beta chains from one sample, sequenced in a study of cytomegalovirus exposure and HLA in healthy donors. The protocol was immunoSEQ multiplex PCR, while the TCRdb copy is restricted to in-frame clones and leaves out a portion. The table shows about 120,000 clones, with around 82% occurring only once. The sample was PBMCs. Receptor source: a man aged 30 to 45 in good health and CMV-seropositive. The CDR3 runs from the conserved cysteine through the conserved F or W. The order of the fields is J gene, D gene, clone size, V gene, CDR3 DNA, CDR3 protein. D genes are given only for firm matches. Some rows have no size entry. The others give once, few or many, or a class for an expanded clone.

TRBJ2-7	TRBD1	NA	TRBV6-5	TGTGCCAGCAGCCGGGGACAGGGAGACTCCTACGAGCAGTACTTC	CASSRGQGDSYEQYF
TRBJ1-3	TRBD1	NA	TRBV30	TGTGCCTGGCGGGGACAGGGGGTAGGAAACACCATATATTTT	CAWRGQGVGNTIYF
TRBJ2-7	NA	NA	TRBV28	TGTGCCAGCAGTTTTCGGCCTGACAGTTCGACCTACGAGCAGTACTTC	CASSFRPDSSTYEQYF
TRBJ2-1	NA	NA	TRBV5-1	TGCGCCAGCAGCCCAACTAGCTATCGTTTGGATGAGCAGTTCTTC	CASSPTSYRLDEQFF
TRBJ2-1	NA	NA	TRBV7-6	TGTGCCAGCAGCTTAGGGGGGTTAGCGGAGCAGTTCTTC	CASSLGGLAEQFF
TRBJ1-3	NA	NA	TRBV30	TGTGCCTGGAGTGTCGTCTTCGGGGGGCAGGGAAACACCATATATTTT	CAWSVVFGGQGNTIYF
TRBJ2-1	NA	NA	TRBV4-3	TGCGCCAGCAGCCCCCGGACTAATGAGCAGTTCTTC	CASSPRTNEQFF
TRBJ1-5	TRBD1	NA	TRBV4-1	TGCGCCAGCAGCCCTCTCCTGACAGGGGGCGAGAGCAATCAGCCCCAGCATTTT	CASSPLLTGGESNQPQHF
TRBJ2-2	TRBD1	NA	TRBV28	TGTGCCAGCAGTTTGGTCGGGACAGGGCGAACCGGGGAGCTGTTTTTT	CASSLVGTGRTGELFF
TRBJ2-7	NA	once	TRBV29-1	TGCAGCGTTCGGCCGGGGAGCTCCTACGAGCAGTACTTC	CSVRPGSSYEQYF
TRBJ2-7	TRBD1	NA	TRBV2	TGTGCCAGCAGTGCATTGACAGGGAGCTACGAGCAGTACTTC	CASSALTGSYEQYF
TRBJ1-2	NA	few	TRBV7-3	TGTGCCAGCAGCTTAAGGGGCGGTCAGGGCTACACCTTC	CASSLRGGQGYTF
TRBJ2-1	NA	NA	TRBV4-1	TGCGCCAGCAGCCAAGGTCGGACTCGAACGGACTACAATGAGCAGTTCTTC	CASSQGRTRTDYNEQFF
TRBJ1-5	TRBD1	NA	TRBV19	TGTGCCAGTAGTATGGGGACAGGGATAAATCAGCCCCAGCATTTT	CASSMGTGINQPQHF
TRBJ2-7	TRBD1	NA	TRBV19	TGTGCCAGTGGGGACAGGGCAGGTTACGAGCAGTACTTC	CASGDRAGYEQYF
TRBJ2-3	NA	NA	TRBV5-1	TGCGCCAGCAGCTTGGAAGGACAGCCAAGCACAGATACGCAGTATTTT	CASSLEGQPSTDTQYF
TRBJ2-4	TRBD1	NA	TRBV7-9	TGTGCCAGCAGCTTAGCTTCCGGGACAGTTATAGCCAAAAACATTCAGTACTTC	CASSLASGTVIAKNIQYF
TRBJ2-1	NA	once	TRBV4-3	TGCGCCAGCAGCCGGGAGACCGGCGATTATGAGCAGTTCTTC	CASSRETGDYEQFF
TRBJ2-7	NA	NA	TRBV7-2	TGTGCCAGCAGCATAGCCCTAGCGTTGGGACGAAGCTCCTACGAGCAGTACTTC	CASSIALALGRSSYEQYF
TRBJ2-1	NA	NA	TRBV23-1	TGCGCCAGCAGTCAATCGTACAGGTTAGACAATGAGCAGTTCTTC	CASSQSYRLDNEQFF
TRBJ1-2	TRBD1	NA	TRBV7-9	TGTGCCAGCAGCCCTCCGACAGGGATCGGTTATGGCTACACCTTC	CASSPPTGIGYGYTF
TRBJ2-1	TRBD2	NA	TRBV4-1	TGCGCCAGCAGCCAAGAACCGACTAGCGGGATTGTCAATGAGCAGTTCTTC	CASSQEPTSGIVNEQFF
TRBJ1-2	NA	NA	TRBV27	TGTGCCTCCGGGGGGAGTCGTGGCTACACCTTC	CASGGSRGYTF
TRBJ1-1	NA	NA	TRBV20-1	TGCAGTGCGCCCGAGGTCACTGAAGCTTTCTTT	CSAPEVTEAFF
TRBJ2-3	NA	NA	TRBV2	TGTGCCAGCAGTGAAGTGGGCTTCGGCACAGATACGCAGTATTTT	CASSEVGFGTDTQYF
TRBJ2-7	TRBD2	NA	TRBV30	TGTGCCTGGAGTGTTGGTAGCGGGGCCTACGAGCAGTACTTC	CAWSVGSGAYEQYF
TRBJ1-3	NA	NA	TRBV28	TGTGCCAGCAGTCAGGACAGAGTCTCTGGAAACACCATACATTTT	CASSQDRVSGNTIHF
TRBJ2-2	NA	few	TRBV6-6	TGTGCCAGCAGACCACAGACCGGGGAGCTGTTTTTT	CASRPQTGELFF
TRBJ2-7	NA	NA	TRBV5-1	TGCGCCAGCAGCCGCTACCTATACGAGCAGTACTTC	CASSRYLYEQYF
TRBJ2-3	NA	few	TRBV25-1	TGTGCCAGCAGTTCTAGCCCCACAGATACGCAGTATTTT	CASSSSPTDTQYF
TRBJ2-2	NA	NA	TRBV29-1	TGCAGCGCCGACAGGGCCGGGGGGGCCGGGGAGCTGTTTTTT	CSADRAGGAGELFF
TRBJ2-3	TRBD2	NA	TRBV18	TGTGCCAGCTCCCCCTCGGGACTAGCGGCAAGAAGCACAGATACGCAGTATTTT	CASSPSGLAARSTDTQYF
TRBJ2-6	NA	NA	TRBV11-2	TGTGCCAGCAGCCTTAGGGGTGGGGACTCTGGGGCCAACGTCCTGACTTTC	CASSLRGGDSGANVLTF
TRBJ2-7	NA	NA	TRBV5-5	TGTGCCAGCAGCTCATCCCTGACAGAGGCCTACGAGCAGTACTTC	CASSSSLTEAYEQYF
TRBJ2-6	NA	NA	TRBV5-4	TGTGCCAGCGCCCAGGGGACCCCTTCCTCTGGGGCCAACGTCCTGACTTTC	CASAQGTPSSGANVLTF
TRBJ2-2	NA	NA	TRBV30	TGTGCCTGGACTAGGACTATTTTGGTAGCCGGGGAGCTGTTTTTT	CAWTRTILVAGELFF
TRBJ2-7	NA	NA	TRBV5-4	TGTGCCAGCAGCTTGGCGGGAAGGCGGCCGGGCGAGCAGTACTTC	CASSLAGRRPGEQYF
TRBJ2-3	TRBD1	NA	TRBV28	TGTGCCACCTACCACAGGGGTCGAGGCACAGATACGCAGTATTTT	CATYHRGRGTDTQYF
TRBJ1-1	NA	NA	TRBV5-1	TGCGCCAGCAGCAATACAGGGCTCACGAACACTGAAGCTTTCTTT	CASSNTGLTNTEAFF
TRBJ1-4	NA	NA	TRBV30	TGTGCCGTAGACCCGGGACTTTCTAATGAAAAACTGTTTTTT	CAVDPGLSNEKLFF
TRBJ2-7	TRBD2	NA	TRBV5-1	TGCGCCAGCAGCACTAGCGGGACAGAAGGCGAGCAGTACTTC	CASSTSGTEGEQYF
TRBJ2-7	TRBD2	NA	TRBV6-5	TGTGCCAGCAGTTACCGGGAGGAGTCCTACGAGCAGTACTTC	CASSYREESYEQYF
TRBJ2-7	TRBD2	NA	TRBV4-1	TGCGCCAGCAGCCAAGACCCGACTAGCGGGAGTAGCTACGAGCAGTACTTC	CASSQDPTSGSSYEQYF
TRBJ1-1	TRBD1	NA	TRBV5-5	TGTGCCAGCAGCTTGTGGACCGGGACAGAGAACACTGAAGCTTTCTTT	CASSLWTGTENTEAFF
TRBJ2-1	NA	NA	TRBV5-1	TGCGCCAGCAGCTTCCCGTTTCCTCCGAATGAGCAGTTCTTC	CASSFPFPPNEQFF
TRBJ1-2	NA	NA	TRBV7-8	TGTGCCAGCGGCATCTTTAGCAGTGGCTACACCTTC	CASGIFSSGYTF
TRBJ1-5	NA	NA	TRBV5-5	TGTGCCAGCAGCCGCGACCCGGCGGGTCAGCCCCAGCATTTT	CASSRDPAGQPQHF
TRBJ2-7	TRBD2	few	TRBV4-3	TGCGCCAGCAGCCAAGATACAGGAACGGGGGGTGGGAACGAGCAGTACTTC	CASSQDTGTGGGNEQYF
TRBJ1-2	NA	NA	TRBV6-1	TGTGCCAGCAGCCCCAGTGGGGGGAACTATGGCTACACCTTC	CASSPSGGNYGYTF